These 17 T cell receptor beta chains were sequenced from one sample in a study of cytomegalovirus exposure and HLA in healthy donors. Assay: immunoSEQ multiplex PCR; the TCRdb copy retains only in-frame clones and omits some. This sample has 250,000 to 400,000 clones, with roughly 87% found just once. The specimen was PBMCs. The origin of the receptors is a man in his thirties or forties in good health and CMV-seronegative.

The chain recombines TRBV7-8 with TRBJ1-1, with unresolved D. CDR1 is SGHVS and CDR2 is FQNEAQ in the germline V gene. CDR3 length: 12 amino acids. V lost 4 bases and J lost 4, with 7 bases in between. CDR3 region: CASSSTGTEAFF. The CDR3 DNA follows: TGTGCCAGCAGCTCAACCGGCACTGAAGCTTTCTTT. Full variable domain (outside the CDR3, taken from reference TRBV7-8 and TRBJ1-1): GAGVSQSPRYKVAKRGQDVALRCDPISGHVSLFWYQQALGQGPEFLTYFQNEAQLDKSGLPSDRFFAERPEGSVSTLKIQRTQQEDSAVYLCASSSTGTEAFFGQGTRLTVV.

J is TRBJ2-2 and V is TRBV18; 7 nucleotides line up with TRBD1. The V gene's germline CDR1 is KGHSH and CDR2 LQKENI. The CDR3 has 14 residues. J was trimmed by 7 bases and V by 6 bases; bases with no gene match: 8. The CDR3: CASSQKGADGELFF. CDR3 nucleotide sequence: TGTGCCAGCTCCCAGAAGGGGGCAGACGGGGAGCTGTTTTTT.

This rearrangement joins TRBV29-1 to TRBJ2-5; 12 bases agree with TRBD1. This CDR3 comprises 15 residues. CDR1 SQVTM and CDR2 ANQGSEA come from the germline V gene. Trimming cost V 4 bases and J 5 bases; bases outside gene matches: 8. The CDR3, as DNA: TGCAGCGTTGGAAGGGGACAGGGGGCTTTGGAGACCCAGTACTTC. Protein product: CSVGRGQGALETQYF.

This clone was observed a single time. The rearrangement links TRBV5-1 to TRBJ1-1; D may be TRBD1 (6 bases). CDR3 length equals 14 residues. V dropped 1 base and J dropped 6 bases, with 13 bases sitting between them. Per germline, CDR1 SGHRS and CDR2 YFSETQ. The CDR3: CASSLSGTFPEAFF. The CDR3 DNA is TGCGCCAGCAGCTTGTCCGGGACATTCCCTGAAGCTTTCTTT.

The gene calls are TRBV7-2 and TRBJ2-5; weak D call: TRBD2 (6 bases). The CDR3 has 14 amino acids. V lost 5 bases, J lost 2 bases, and 12 bases lay in between. The germline V gene has CDR1 SGHTA and CDR2 FQGNSA. The CDR3 DNA reads as TGTGCCAGCAGCCCCCCCGCGGGGCAAGAGACCCAGTACTTC. This translates into CASSPPAGQETQYF. Supplemented by reference TRBV7-2 and TRBJ2-5, the full variable domain reads GAGVSQSPSNKVTEKGKDVELRCDPISGHTALYWYRQSLGQGLEFLIYFQGNSAPDKSGLPSDRFSAERTGGSVSTLTIQRTQQEDSAVYLCASSPPAGQETQYFGPGTRLLVL.

The chain carries TRBV6-5 and TRBJ1-6, with D perhaps TRBD1 (6 bases). CDR1 and CDR2 from the germline V gene are MNHEY and SVGAGI. The CDR3 loop spans 14 amino acids. V was shortened by 6 bases and J by 8 bases, with 14 bases between the two germline ends. CDR3 region: CASSLTGNDSPLHF. Written as DNA, the CDR3 is TGTGCCAGCAGCCTAACAGGGAACGATTCACCCCTCCACTTT.

This chain uses TRBV4-3 with TRBJ1-3; tentative D call: TRBD1 (5 bases). CDR3 size: 17 residues. CDR1 LGHNA and CDR2 YSLEER come from the germline V gene. Trimming shortened V by 2 bases and J by 0 bases, and 14 bases separated the two germline ends. CDR3 sequence (DNA): TGCGCCAGCAGCCAAAGGGTAGACAGCTACTCTGGAAACACCATATATTTT. This encodes CASSQRVDSYSGNTIYF.

The chain uses TRBV25-1 and TRBJ1-1; a possible D gene is TRBD1 (6 bases). This CDR3 comprises 14 residues. Germline CDR1 and CDR2: MGHDK and SYGVNS. V was pared by 4 bases and J by 3 bases, with 12 bases between. The CDR3 loop reads CASSGRRGYTEAFF. CDR3 coding DNA: TGTGCCAGCAGTGGGCGCAGGGGATACACTGAAGCTTTCTTT.

This clone has a single count. This chain joins TRBV5-5 and TRBJ2-1, with D uncertain. With 1 base removed from V and 6 bases from J, the gap between germline ends came to 8 bases. The CDR3 has 13 amino acids. Germline V gives CDR1 SGHKS, CDR2 YYEKEE (reference sequence). CDR3 in amino acids: CASSLTPGNEQFF. The CDR3 DNA follows: TGTGCCAGCAGCTTGACACCAGGCAATGAGCAGTTCTTC.

The chain couples TRBV6-4 to TRBJ2-1, with 11 bases aligning to TRBD1. CDR3 size: 14 residues. Per germline, CDR1 MRHNA and CDR2 SNTAGT. The J segment lost 9 bases and the V segment lost 2 bases, leaving 3 bases of the junction unmatched. CDR3 nucleotides: TGTGCCAGCAGTGACGGGACAGGGGGATTTGAGCAGTTCTTC. Protein sequence: CASSDGTGGFEQFF.

This chain uses TRBV4-1 with TRBJ1-4, with D unresolved. V was shortened by 1 base and J by 5 bases, with 14 bases between the two germline ends. Germline V gives CDR1 MGHRA, CDR2 YSYEKL. The CDR3 contains 16 residues. CDR3 in amino acids: CASSQAGWGANEKLFF. CDR3 coding DNA: TGCGCCAGCAGCCAAGCTGGGTGGGGAGCGAATGAAAAACTGTTTTTT.

The V and J genes are TRBV30 and TRBJ1-1; no clear D gene. The CDR3 loop spans 13 amino acids. V dropped 0 bases and J dropped 0 bases, with 5 bases sitting between them. Germline CDR1 is GTSNPN and CDR2 is SVGIG (reference sequence). This chain's CDR3 is CAWSVQMNTEAFF. The CDR3 nucleotides read TGTGCCTGGAGTGTACAGATGAACACTGAAGCTTTCTTT.

This clone was counted once. The chain employs TRBV7-9 and TRBJ1-2; possible D gene TRBD1, 5 bases. Per germline, CDR1 SEHNR and CDR2 FQNEAQ (reference sequence). This CDR3 comprises 15 residues. Trimming removed 5 bases at V and 1 base at J, with 14 bases between. The CDR3 sequence is CASSPFFDSNYGYTF. CDR3 sequence (DNA): TGTGCCAGCAGCCCATTCTTTGACAGTAACTATGGCTACACCTTC.

The chain uses TRBV6-6 and TRBJ1-1; D is uncertain. CDR1 is MNHNY and CDR2 is SVGAGI in the germline V gene (reference sequence). V lost 2 bases and J 1 base, leaving 5 bases between the germline ends. The CDR3 runs to 13 residues. CDR3 in DNA: TGTGCCAGCAGTTACATGGCGAACACTGAAGCTTTCTTT. Residues: CASSYMANTEAFF.

V is TRBV2 and J is TRBJ1-6; no clear D. Germline loops: CDR1 SNHLY, CDR2 FYNNEI. There are 14 residues in the CDR3. V lost 7 bases to trimming and J lost 6 bases, with 13 bases between them. This CDR3 is CASTAPGFNSPLHF. The CDR3 DNA is TGTGCCAGCACCGCCCCTGGCTTTAATTCACCCCTCCACTTT.

The chain has TRBV5-1 and TRBJ1-2; 8 bases map to TRBD1. Germline loops: CDR1 SGHRS, CDR2 YFSETQ. The CDR3 length is 18 residues. Losses at the gene ends were 4 bases for V and 2 bases for J; bases not matched to a gene: 16. The CDR3 sequence: CASSPSILVGDRNYGYTF. The CDR3 nucleotides are TGCGCCAGCAGCCCGAGTATATTAGTGGGGGACAGGAACTATGGCTACACCTTC.

V gene TRBV11-2 combines with J gene TRBJ2-2; 8 nucleotides align to TRBD1. V was clipped by 2 bases and J by 0 bases; unmatched bases: 5. CDR3 length: 17 residues. Germline lookup yields CDR1 SGHAT and CDR2 FQNNGV. CDR3 nucleotide sequence: TGTGCCAGCAGCTTATCCCCGACAGGGGCGAACACCGGGGAGCTGTTTTTT. Translation: CASSLSPTGANTGELFF.